These 30 T cell receptor beta chains were all obtained from the same sample, sequenced in a study of T cells in Graves' hyperthyroidism and ophthalmopathy. RNA transcripts gave rise to amplified TCR beta CDR3 regions. TCR CDR3 underwent first-round RT-PCR with the HTBI primer set. Via MiXCR, TCRdb re-called the multiplex PCR reads, giving one row per CDR3 protein. The table shows under 350,000 distinct CDR3 sequences, with around 20% occurring only once. The material sequenced was blood. All receptors come from a woman in her 50s with Graves' hyperthyroidism.

This clonotype showed up many times. The chain joins TRBV20-1 to TRBJ2-5; 11 nucleotides match TRBD1. This CDR3 region has 14 residues. Trimming at V came to 5 bases and at J to 5 bases, leaving 7 bases not matched to a gene. The germline CDR1 and CDR2 sequences are DFQATT and SNEGSKA (reference sequence). In DNA form, the CDR3 reads TGCAGTGCTCGTGGACAGGGGGCAAGGGAGACCCAGTACTTC. Its protein is CSARGQGARETQYF.

The chain uses TRBV20-1 and TRBJ2-7; 8 positions agree with TRBD2. V shed 3 bases, J shed 1 base, and the junction held 14 bases outside the gene matches. CDR3 length equals 17 residues. Germline loops: CDR1 DFQATT, CDR2 SNEGSKA (reference sequence). The CDR3 bases are TGCAGTGCTAGTGAGCTAGCGGGTGGCGTAGGGTCCTACGAGCAGTACTTC. Translated: CSASELAGGVGSYEQYF.

The table lists this clonotype with many counts. The J gene is TRBJ2-3, the V gene TRBV5-1, with D unresolved. CDR1 and CDR2 from the germline V gene are SGHRS and YFSETQ. The length of the CDR3 is 14 residues. V was pared by 7 bases and J by 0 bases, with 12 bases between. The CDR3 region is CASRRATSTDTQYF. The CDR3 nucleotides are TGCGCCAGCCGCCGGGCCACTAGCACAGATACGCAGTATTTT.

This clonotype was found many times. The gene calls are TRBV11-3 and TRBJ2-2; a possible D gene is TRBD1 (6 bases). Germline assignment: CDR1 SGHNT and CDR2 YENEEA. This CDR3 region has 16 residues. V was shortened by 2 bases and J by 2 bases, with 12 bases between the two germline ends. CDR3 DNA sequence: TGTGCCAGCAGCTTATTCGAGACAGGAAACACCGGGGAGCTGTTTTTT. It yields the protein CASSLFETGNTGELFF.

The chain carries TRBV6-1 and TRBJ2-5, with D tentatively TRBD2 (5 bases). Germline CDR1 and CDR2: MNHNS and SASEGT. This CDR3 spans 13 amino acids. The V and J ends lost 6 bases and 5 bases respectively, with 13 bases between them. The CDR3 nucleotides are TGTGCCAGCAGCTTTCGGAGAGGGGAGACCCAGTACTTC. Translation gives CASSFRRGETQYF.

The count of this clonotype is one. A junction boundary mismatches the germline segment, possibly from a read error. The rearrangement uses TRBV5-1 and TRBJ2-1, with D perhaps matching TRBD1 (6 bases). The CDR3 loop spans 15 amino acids. CDR1 is SGHRS and CDR2 is YFSETQ in the germline V gene. CDR3: CASSFRDTYYNEQFF. The CDR3, as DNA: TGTGCCAGCAGCTTCCGGGACACGTATTACAATGAGCAGTTCTTC.

About this clonotype: Likely a read error: the CDR3 ends without its conserved phenylalanine or tryptophan. J is TRBJ2-5 and V is TRBV2; 10 bases align to TRBD1. Trimming took 3 bases from V and 5 from J; bases not matched to a gene: 6. From germline, CDR1 is SNHLY and CDR2 FYNNEI. The CDR3 consists of 15 residues. This CDR3 is CASSELTGGHETQYL. CDR3 bases: TGTGCCAGCAGTGAGCTGACAGGGGGCCATGAGACCCAGTACCTC.

The J gene is TRBJ2-3, the V gene TRBV5-1; TRBD2 matches at 8 bases. Trimming at V came to 0 bases and at J to 0 bases, leaving 3 bases not matched to a gene. This CDR3 is built from 16 residues. Germline CDR1 reads SGHRS; CDR2 reads YFSETQ. The CDR3 loop reads CASSLDGGASTDTQYF. CDR3 bases: TGCGCCAGCAGCTTGGACGGGGGGGCGAGCACAGATACGCAGTATTTT.

This clonotype occurred many times. This chain links TRBV20-1 with TRBJ2-5; 11 nucleotides line up with TRBD2. Germline CDR1 and CDR2: DFQATT and SNEGSKA (reference sequence). The CDR3 is 16 residues long. V trimming: 6 bases; J trimming: 5 bases; junction bases outside the gene matches: 14. CDR3 residues: CSAKAGTSGPGETQYF. In nucleotides, the CDR3 is TGCAGTGCGAAAGCCGGGACTAGCGGACCAGGGGAGACCCAGTACTTC.

This clonotype was found many times. The V call is TRBV6-6, the J call TRBJ1-1; D is unresolved. Looked up from germline, CDR1 is MNHNY and CDR2 is SVGAGI (reference sequence). The CDR3 sequence is 15 residues long. V gave up 2 bases and J gave up 3 bases, with 13 bases separating them. As DNA, the CDR3 is TGTGCCAGCAGTTACGTGGCTGTGCGGGACACTGAAGCTTTCTTT. Its protein is CASSYVAVRDTEAFF.

There are a few counts of this clonotype. V and J are TRBV5-1 and TRBJ2-5; 7 bases agree with TRBD2. The junction had 10 bases not matched to a gene; V was cut back by 0 bases and J by 2 bases. CDR3 length: 17 residues. Germline V lookup: CDR1 SGHRS, CDR2 YFSETQ. In DNA, the CDR3 is TGCGCCAGCAGCTTGGAGGGCGGGAGTATAGGTCAAGAGACCCAGTACTTC. This gives the protein CASSLEGGSIGQETQYF.

This clonotype was picked up many times. The chain joins TRBV5-1 to TRBJ2-7; D is unclear. The germline gives CDR1 SGHRS, CDR2 YFSETQ. The CDR3 has 14 residues. V was trimmed by 0 bases and J by 3 bases, leaving 10 bases between them. In DNA form, the CDR3 reads TGCGCCAGCAGCTTGGGAGTTGGGAACTACGAGCAGTACTTC. It codes for CASSLGVGNYEQYF.

The J gene is TRBJ1-1, the V gene TRBV4-1; 8 nucleotides match TRBD1. The CDR3 consists of 16 residues. Germline V lookup: CDR1 MGHRA, CDR2 YSYEKL. J was trimmed by 0 bases and V by 4 bases; bases with no gene match: 7. DNA of the CDR3: TGCGCCAGCAGCCCGGGACAGGAGTTCATGAACACTGAAGCTTTCTTT. Amino acids: CASSPGQEFMNTEAFF.

J is TRBJ2-2 and V is TRBV2, with TRBD2 identical over 8 bases. Germline lookup yields CDR1 SNHLY and CDR2 FYNNEI. This CDR3 is built from 12 residues. Losses at the gene ends were 7 bases for V and 7 bases for J; bases not matched to a gene: 2. CDR3 residues: CASTGRGGELFF. CDR3 DNA: TGTGCCAGCACCGGGAGGGGCGGGGAGCTGTTTTTT.

This clonotype showed up many times. This chain connects TRBV5-5 to TRBJ2-7, with TRBD1 as a possible D gene (6 bases). The CDR3 has 14 amino acids. Germline V gives CDR1 SGHKS, CDR2 YYEKEE (reference sequence). Trimming removed 5 bases from V and 3 bases from J, with 15 bases in between. CDR3 DNA sequence: TGTGCCAGCAGACCCACAGGGTCCTTCTACGAGCAGTACTTC. Its translation: CASRPTGSFYEQYF.

This clonotype came up many times. The V and J genes are TRBV29-1 and TRBJ2-1; 13 bases align to TRBD2. After removal of 3 bases from V and 10 bases from J, the junction contained 3 bases not matched to a gene. The CDR3 covers 13 residues. Germline CDR1 reads SQVTM; CDR2 reads ANQGSEA. In nucleotides, the CDR3 is TGCAGCGTTGAGACACTAGCGGGAGGGGAGCAGTTCTTC. Encoded protein: CSVETLAGGEQFF.

This clonotype was detected ten times or more. V is TRBV19 and J is TRBJ2-1; 9 positions agree with TRBD2. Germline V gives CDR1 LNHDA, CDR2 SQIVND (reference sequence). The CDR3 has 15 residues. The J segment lost 4 bases and the V segment lost 6 bases, leaving 7 bases of the junction unmatched. CDR3 sequence (DNA): TGTGCCAGTAGACAAGGACTAGCGCCTTACAATGAGCAGTTCTTC. Its translation is CASRQGLAPYNEQFF.

This clonotype was counted many times. The rearrangement links TRBV20-1 to TRBJ2-2, with TRBD1 matching 7 bases. This CDR3 is built from 14 residues. V lost 6 bases and J lost 3; bases outside the gene matches: 7. Germline V CDR1 and CDR2: DFQATT, SNEGSKA (reference sequence). The CDR3 nucleotides read TGCAGTGCCCACACTCAGGGGGACACCGGGGAGCTGTTTTTT. Its protein is CSAHTQGDTGELFF.

As for this clonotype: A much larger clone lies a single base off, so this may be a read error. The gene calls are TRBV28 and TRBJ1-1, with a weak D call TRBD1 (6 bases). The CDR3 runs to 15 residues. CDR1 MDHEN and CDR2 SYDVKM come from the germline V gene. The CDR3 DNA is TGTGCCAGCAGTTCCTATGGACAGTGGGGCCCTGAAGCTTCCTTT. This encodes CASSSYGQWGPEASF.

This clonotype was seen repeatedly, ten times or more. The chain employs TRBV7-9 and TRBJ1-1; 7 bases line up with TRBD1. The V gene's germline CDR1 is SEHNR and CDR2 FQNEAQ (reference sequence). J gave up 1 base and V 4 bases, and 9 bases lay outside the gene matches. The CDR3 contains 16 residues. The CDR3 here is CASSSQGPVGNTEAFF. DNA for the CDR3: TGTGCCAGCAGCTCACAGGGGCCGGTAGGGAACACTGAAGCTTTCTTT.

The table lists this clonotype with many counts. V gene TRBV14 combines with J gene TRBJ2-1; 7 nucleotides agree with TRBD1. This CDR3 comprises 16 residues. Germline CDR1 and CDR2: SGHDN and FVKESK. V lost 4 bases to trimming and J lost 5 bases; unmatched junction nucleotides: 11. CDR3 nucleotides: TGTGCCAGCAGCCTTGGCCGGGACAGACGTGACAATGAGCAGTTCTTC. Translating it yields CASSLGRDRRDNEQFF.

This clonotype was recorded many times. This chain uses TRBV5-1 with TRBJ2-5; tentatively, D is TRBD1 or TRBD2 (6 bases each). The V end was cut by 9 bases, the J end by 4 bases, with 16 bases between. This CDR3 comprises 13 residues. The V gene's germline CDR1 is SGHRS and CDR2 YFSETQ. This CDR3 is CATAYGGGETQYF. The CDR3, as DNA: TGCGCCACCGCATACGGGGGCGGAGAGACCCAGTACTTC.

Ten or more counts support this clonotype. V is TRBV20-1 and J is TRBJ2-7, with TRBD2 matching over 7 bases. The length of the CDR3 is 14 residues. CDR1 and CDR2 (germline): DFQATT, SNEGSKA (reference sequence). V lost 3 bases, J lost 3 bases, and 8 bases stayed unmatched. The CDR3 sequence is CSASFAGAHYEQYF. The CDR3 region has the DNA TGCAGTGCTAGTTTTGCGGGAGCTCACTACGAGCAGTACTTC.

The J gene is TRBJ2-5, the V gene TRBV5-1, with no clear D. CDR1 and CDR2 (germline): SGHRS, YFSETQ. This CDR3 is built from 13 residues. V was shortened by 2 bases and J by 5 bases, with 10 bases between the two germline ends. Here the CDR3 reads CASSFKLQETQYF. The CDR3, as DNA: TGCGCCAGCAGCTTTAAGCTTCAGGAGACCCAGTACTTC.

The rearrangement joins TRBV20-1 to TRBJ2-1, with D possibly TRBD2 on 6 matching bases. The ends were cut back, 6 bases at V and 7 bases at J, with 13 bases in the middle. The germline V gene encodes CDR1 DFQATT and CDR2 SNEGSKA (reference sequence). This CDR3 has 12 residues. The CDR3 sequence: CSASRTNNEQFF. The CDR3 DNA reads as TGCAGTGCCTCAAGGACTAATAATGAGCAGTTCTTC.

This clonotype was counted ten times or more. The chain has TRBV12-3 or TRBV12-4 and TRBJ2-6, with D perhaps matching TRBD1 (6 bases). CDR3 length: 15 amino acids. Trimming left V 10 bases short and J 2 bases short, with 15 bases between. This chain's CDR3 is CATGKNRAGANVLTF. The CDR3 DNA is TGTGCCACCGGAAAAAACAGGGCTGGGGCCAACGTCCTGACTTTC.

This clonotype was seen only a few times. The CDR3 reads CASRGTGGKETQYF. CDR3 DNA sequence: TGTGCCAGCAGGGGGACAGGGGGCAAAGAGACCCAGTACTTC. The chain employs TRBV6-1 and TRBJ2-5, with 12 bases lining up with TRBD1. V was pared by 6 bases and J by 3 bases, with 2 bases of the junction left unmatched. Germline CDR1 reads MNHNS; CDR2 reads SASEGT. The CDR3 is 14 residues long.

The CDR3 here is CASGSGLAESNEQFF. The CDR3 DNA reads TGTGCTAGTGGATCAGGACTAGCGGAGTCCAATGAGCAGTTCTTC. This sequence joins TRBV12-5 and TRBJ2-1, with TRBD2 matching 10 bases. J lost 6 bases, V lost 6 bases, and 8 bases had no gene match. Germline loops: CDR1 LGHNT, CDR2 FRNRAP. The CDR3 is 15 amino acids. Full variable domain (rest looked up from reference TRBV12-5 and TRBJ2-1): DARVTQTPRHKVTEMGQEVTMRCQPILGHNTVFWYRQTMMQGLELLAYFRNRAPLDDSGMPKDRFSAEMPDATLATLKIQPSEPRDSAVYFCASGSGLAESNEQFFGPGTRLTVL.

There are many counts of this clonotype. The chain carries TRBV6-1 and TRBJ2-5; no firm D call. In germline, CDR1 is MNHNS, CDR2 SASEGT. V lost 4 bases and J 1 base, leaving 7 bases between the germline ends. The CDR3 has 13 amino acids. The chain's CDR3 is CASSGHVQETQYF. The CDR3 DNA reads TGTGCCAGCAGTGGACACGTCCAAGAGACCCAGTACTTC.

This clonotype has only a few counts. The chain couples TRBV7-2 to TRBJ2-1; TRBD2 matches at 10 bases. In germline, CDR1 is SGHTA, CDR2 FQGNSA. The CDR3 length is 16 residues. V lost 6 bases and J lost 4; bases outside the gene matches: 9. As DNA, the CDR3 is TGTGCCAGCAGTTTATGGACTAGCGGAGTATACAATGAGCAGTTCTTC. As protein: CASSLWTSGVYNEQFF.